The clone carrying this TCR beta chain appeared a few times. Its target is unknown. MiXCR was run by TCRdb on the 5' RACE reads, yielding one entry per CDR3 protein. Among some 240,000 distinct CDR3 sequences, about 20% were seen once, and the ten largest hold over 25%. In germline, CDR1 is MNHNS, CDR2 SASEGT. With V trimmed by 7 bases and J by 4 bases, 8 bases remained unmatched. This CDR3 comprises 14 residues. The data belong to a study of CD8 T cells in ankylosing spondylitis. Overall study findings and caveats: Clones linked with disease were CD8+ and fairly uncommon in the peripheral blood.

Material: blood, either unsorted or a sorted T cell fraction (not recorded which). The chain links TRBV6-1 to TRBJ2-5; TRBD2 matches 8 bases. This receptor was identified in a male donor with ankylosing spondylitis or in good health (not recorded which). The DNA of the CDR3 is TGTGCCAGCAACGACCAAGCGGGAGTAGAGACCCAGTACTTC. Translating gives CASNDQAGVETQYF.